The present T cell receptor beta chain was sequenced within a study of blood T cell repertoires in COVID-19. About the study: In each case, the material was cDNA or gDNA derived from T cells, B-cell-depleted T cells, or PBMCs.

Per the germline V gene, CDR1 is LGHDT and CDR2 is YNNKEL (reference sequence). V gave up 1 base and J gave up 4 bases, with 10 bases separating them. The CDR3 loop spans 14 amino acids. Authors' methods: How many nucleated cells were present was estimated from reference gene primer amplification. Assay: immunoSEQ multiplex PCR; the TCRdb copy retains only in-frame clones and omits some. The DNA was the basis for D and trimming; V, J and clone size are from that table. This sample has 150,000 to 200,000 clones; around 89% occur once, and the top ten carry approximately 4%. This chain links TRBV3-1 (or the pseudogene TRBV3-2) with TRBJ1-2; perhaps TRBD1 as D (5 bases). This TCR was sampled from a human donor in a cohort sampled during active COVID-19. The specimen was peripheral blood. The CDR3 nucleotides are TGTGCCAGCAGCCAAGCAGGGTGGGGCTATGGCTACACCTTC. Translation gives CASSQAGWGYGYTF.